The rows below give T cell receptor beta chains drawn from one sample of a study of memory CD4+ T cells and cytomegalovirus serostatus. The table came from immunoSEQ multiplex PCR; TCRdb's copy has only in-frame clones and leaves some out. Among tens of thousands of clones listed, approximately 81% were seen once. Source material: memory CD4+ T cells from blood. These receptors all come from an adult in good health and CMV-seronegative. The CDR3 runs from the conserved cysteine through the conserved F or W. The D gene is left open where the match is weak. The size field is filled for only some rows; it gives once, few, many or a size class.

j_call	clone_size	d_call	v_call	cdr3_nt	cdr3_aa
TRBJ2-7	.	TRBD2	TRBV10-2	TGCGCCAGCAGTGATACCTCGGGACTAGCGGGAGGGGTAGAGCAGTACTTC	CASSDTSGLAGGVEQYF
TRBJ2-5	once	TRBD1	TRBV2	TGTGCCAGTGAGAGGGACAGGGAGGAGACCCAGTACTTC	CASERDREETQYF
TRBJ2-3	.	.	TRBV7-2	TGTGCCAGCAGCTTAGTGCAGAGCACAGATACGCAGTATTTT	CASSLVQSTDTQYF
TRBJ1-4	.	TRBD1	TRBV5-1	TGCGCCAGCAGCCCCCGACAGGGAAGGGAAAAACTGTTTTTT	CASSPRQGREKLFF
TRBJ2-1	.	TRBD2	TRBV11-2	TGTGCCAGCAGCTGGTCAGCGGGAGTCGTGATGAATGAGCAGTTCTTC	CASSWSAGVVMNEQFF
TRBJ2-5	once	.	TRBV7-9	TGTGCCAGCAGGGCAAGCGGCCCGCAAGAGACCCAGTACTTC	CASRASGPQETQYF
TRBJ2-1	.	TRBD2	TRBV5-1	TGCGCCAGCAGCCGAGGGACTAGCGGGGCTAACAATGAGCAGTTCTTC	CASSRGTSGANNEQFF
TRBJ1-2	.	TRBD1	TRBV19	TGTGCCAGTAGTATAGGGCCGGGACAGCAATCCTATGGCTACACCTTC	CASSIGPGQQSYGYTF
TRBJ1-4	.	.	TRBV7-9	TGTGCCAGCAGCCCACCCCGCGGGACTCTGGGTGAAAAACTGTTTTTT	CASSPPRGTLGEKLFF
TRBJ1-2	.	TRBD1	TRBV9	TGTGCCAGCAGTGGACAGGGTACGAACTATGGCTACACCTTC	CASSGQGTNYGYTF
TRBJ2-2	once	.	TRBV11-2	TGTGCCAGCAGCCCCCCAGCCGGGGAGCTGTTTTTT	CASSPPAGELFF
TRBJ2-1	.	.	TRBV7-2	TGTGCCAGCAGCTTAGGAGAGGGGGATGAGCAGTTCTTC	CASSLGEGDEQFF
TRBJ2-3	.	.	TRBV7-7	TGTGCTAGCAGCTTAATTTCGAGCACAGATACGCAGTATTTT	CASSLISSTDTQYF
TRBJ2-7	.	TRBD1	TRBV6-5	TGTGCCAGCAGTTCCACAGGGGCCTCCCCTCGCGAGCAGTACTTC	CASSSTGASPREQYF
TRBJ2-5	once	.	TRBV29-1	TGCAGCGTTGCTGTGGCCCAAGAGACCCAGTACTTC	CSVAVAQETQYF
TRBJ2-7	.	TRBD2	TRBV5-1	TGCGCCAGCAGCTTGAGCGGCGGGAGCTCCTACGAGCAGTACTTC	CASSLSGGSSYEQYF
TRBJ1-2	.	.	TRBV30	TGTGCCTGGAGTCGCCCCCAGGGCGGCTACACCTTC	CAWSRPQGGYTF
TRBJ2-2	.	.	TRBV2	TGTGCCAGCAGTGAGACAGATTTTGCCGGGGAGCTGTTTTTT	CASSETDFAGELFF
TRBJ1-2	few	TRBD1	TRBV6-5	TGTGCCAGCAGTGGACAGGGTTATGGCTACACCTTC	CASSGQGYGYTF
TRBJ2-7	.	TRBD2	TRBV6-1	TGTGCCGTCGTAGCAGCGGGAGTCAGAGAGCAGTACTTC	CAVVAAGVREQYF
TRBJ2-3	once	.	TRBV2	TGTGCCAGCAGAGCGAGGGGAGATACGCAGTATTTT	CASRARGDTQYF
TRBJ1-4	.	TRBD1	TRBV9	TGTGCCAGCAGCGTAGGGCGACAGGGGATGGAAAAACTGTTTTTT	CASSVGRQGMEKLFF
TRBJ1-4	.	.	TRBV5-8	TGTGCCAGCACCCCACTCAGGGGCGGTAATGAAAAACTGTTTTTT	CASTPLRGGNEKLFF
TRBJ2-7	.	.	TRBV9	TGTGCCAGCAGCGTCACCGGGGCCGCTCGTGAGCAGTACTTC	CASSVTGAAREQYF
TRBJ1-5	few	.	TRBV2	TGTGCCAGCAGCCGAGGACAGAGCAGCAATCAGCCCCAGCATTTT	CASSRGQSSNQPQHF
TRBJ1-1	.	.	TRBV5-5	TGTGCCAGCGGAACGGGGGGGAGGAGAGAAGCTTTCTTT	CASGTGGRREAFF
TRBJ2-1	.	.	TRBV2	TGTGCCAGCAGTGAAACGGGGAGCAATGAGCAGTTCTTC	CASSETGSNEQFF
TRBJ1-5	.	.	TRBV25-1	TGTGCCAGCAGTGAAGGGGGGATTGATCAGCCCCAGCATTTT	CASSEGGIDQPQHF
TRBJ2-7	.	.	TRBV20-1	TGCAGTGCTACGGACAGATACGAGCAGTACTTC	CSATDRYEQYF
TRBJ2-3	.	TRBD2	TRBV9	TGTGCCAGCGGGCGGGAGGTCGAGGATACGCAGTATTTT	CASGREVEDTQYF
TRBJ1-2	few	TRBD1	TRBV14	TGTGCCAGCAGCCGGCACGGGACAGGCCTTAAGACTAACTATGGCTACACCTTC	CASSRHGTGLKTNYGYTF
TRBJ2-3	.	.	TRBV2	TGTGCCAACAGTCAATTGCCCACAGATACGCAGTATTTT	CANSQLPTDTQYF
TRBJ1-1	.	TRBD1	TRBV11-2	TGTGCCAGCAGCTTCTTAGGACAGGGCCGGGAGTCCACTGAAGCTTTCTTT	CASSFLGQGRESTEAFF
TRBJ2-5	.	TRBD1	TRBV10-1	TGCGCCAGCAATGACAGGGGGCAAGAGACCCAGTACTTC	CASNDRGQETQYF
TRBJ1-6	.	.	TRBV5-8	TGTGCCAGCAGCCCTCAACCTAATTCACCCCTCCACTTT	CASSPQPNSPLHF
TRBJ2-5	.	TRBD2	TRBV7-3	TGTGCCAGCAGCTTAAGTGGGGGGACTAGCTTTACCCAGTACTTC	CASSLSGGTSFTQYF
TRBJ2-5	few	TRBD2	TRBV11-2	TGTGCCAGCAGCTTAGTCTCTAGGTGGGAGGGCCGGAAGACCCAGTACTTC	CASSLVSRWEGRKTQYF
TRBJ2-7	.	TRBD2	TRBV15	TGTGCCACCAGCAGGCTACGGACTAGCGGAACCTACGAGCAGTACTTC	CATSRLRTSGTYEQYF
TRBJ2-5	.	.	TRBV6-6	TGTGCCAGCAGTTACGGCCACCAGGGGCGGTGGGAGACCCAGTACTTC	CASSYGHQGRWETQYF
TRBJ2-4	.	.	TRBV5-1	TGCGCCAGCTCCCGCGGGCAGGGAGACATTCAGTACTTC	CASSRGQGDIQYF
TRBJ1-2	.	.	TRBV7-2	TGTGCCAGCAGCTTAGTCCAATCTAGGAATGGCTACACCTTC	CASSLVQSRNGYTF
TRBJ2-3	.	TRBD2	TRBV5-4	TGTGCCAGCAGCGGAAAGGCTAGCGGAGGCACAGATACGCAGTATTTT	CASSGKASGGTDTQYF
TRBJ2-5	.	TRBD2	TRBV5-4	TGTGCCAGCAGCTCGACTAGCGGGAGGTCCCAAGAGACCCAGTACTTC	CASSSTSGRSQETQYF
TRBJ2-1	.	TRBD2	TRBV18	TGTGCCAGCTCACCCCTCCCCGGGGGGGACAATGAGCAGTTCTTC	CASSPLPGGDNEQFF
TRBJ2-5	.	.	TRBV7-6	TGTGCCAGCAGCTTATCCCCGTCGCATCAAGAGACCCAGTACTTC	CASSLSPSHQETQYF
TRBJ2-7	.	.	TRBV11-2	TGTGCCAGCAGCTTAGATCCAAGGGGGTACGAGCAGTACTTC	CASSLDPRGYEQYF
TRBJ2-2	few	.	TRBV11-2	TGTGCCAGCAGCTTACTAGCTATCGGGGAGCTGTTTTTT	CASSLLAIGELFF
TRBJ2-3	once	TRBD2	TRBV7-3	TGTGCCAGCAGCCCTCGGGGGGTAGCGGATTTCACAGATACGCAGTATTTT	CASSPRGVADFTDTQYF
TRBJ1-1	.	TRBD1	TRBV5-5	TGTGCCAGCAGCCCAGACAGGGGCACTGAAGCTTTCTTT	CASSPDRGTEAFF
TRBJ1-5	once	TRBD1	TRBV15	TGTGCCACCAGCAGAGGGGGTGGAAACAGGGGTGATCAGCCCCAGCATTTT	CATSRGGGNRGDQPQHF
TRBJ2-7	.	TRBD2	TRBV4-3	TGCGCCAGCAGCCAAGATAACGGGAGGCCTCTGCTTCCGGGCGAGCAGTACTTC	CASSQDNGRPLLPGEQYF
TRBJ2-7	.	.	TRBV7-9	TGTGCCAGCAGCTCGGACAATCTCGGCGGAACTAAGGACGAGCAGTACTTC	CASSSDNLGGTKDEQYF
TRBJ1-4	.	.	TRBV7-6	TGTGCCAGCAGCCCACTGGGGCTAATTAATGAAAAACTGTTTTTT	CASSPLGLINEKLFF